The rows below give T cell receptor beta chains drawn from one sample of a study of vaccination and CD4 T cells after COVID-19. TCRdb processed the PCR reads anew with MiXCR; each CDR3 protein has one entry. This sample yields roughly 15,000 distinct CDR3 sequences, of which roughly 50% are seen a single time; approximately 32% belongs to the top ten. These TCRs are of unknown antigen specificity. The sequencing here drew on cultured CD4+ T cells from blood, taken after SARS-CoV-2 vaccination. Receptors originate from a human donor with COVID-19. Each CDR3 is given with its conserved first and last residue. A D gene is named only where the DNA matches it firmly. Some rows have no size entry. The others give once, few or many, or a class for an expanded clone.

cdr3_aa: CASSLGQGETQYF
cdr3_nt: TGTGCCAGCAGCTTAGGTCAGGGAGAGACCCAGTACTTC
clone_size: few
j_call: TRBJ2-5
v_call: TRBV11-3
d_call: -

cdr3_aa: CASSEEALGARGYTF
cdr3_nt: TGTGCCAGCAGTGAAGAGGCCCTGGGGGCGAGAGGCTACACCTTC
clone_size: -
j_call: TRBJ1-2
v_call: TRBV6-1
d_call: -

cdr3_aa: CASSVMAGAYTDTQYF
cdr3_nt: TGTGCCAGCAGTGTGATGGCAGGGGCCTACACAGATACGCAGTATTTT
clone_size: -
j_call: TRBJ2-3
v_call: TRBV6-1
d_call: -

cdr3_aa: CATSEGARETQYF
cdr3_nt: TGTGCCACCAGTGAGGGGGCTCGAGAGACCCAGTACTTC
clone_size: -
j_call: TRBJ2-5
v_call: TRBV24-1
d_call: -

cdr3_aa: CSARDPAGIYEQYF
cdr3_nt: TGCAGTGCTAGAGATCCGGCGGGGATATACGAGCAGTACTTC
clone_size: -
j_call: TRBJ2-7
v_call: TRBV20-1
d_call: -

cdr3_aa: CASSLLGPGSEQYF
cdr3_nt: TGTGCCAGCAGCTTGCTAGGCCCGGGCTCCGAGCAGTACTTC
clone_size: -
j_call: TRBJ2-7
v_call: TRBV5-8
d_call: -

cdr3_aa: CASSQGQGWNQPQHF
cdr3_nt: TGTGCCAGCAGCCAGGGACAGGGATGGAATCAGCCCCAGCATTTT
clone_size: few
j_call: TRBJ1-5
v_call: TRBV7-9
d_call: TRBD1

cdr3_aa: CASQNTGTANQPQHF
cdr3_nt: TGTGCCAGCCAAAATACCGGGACAGCTAATCAGCCCCAGCATTTT
clone_size: -
j_call: TRBJ1-5
v_call: TRBV6-1
d_call: TRBD1

cdr3_aa: CASSFRNSNEKLFF
cdr3_nt: TGTGCCAGCAGCTTTAGGAACAGTAATGAAAAACTGTTTTTT
clone_size: -
j_call: TRBJ1-4
v_call: TRBV7-2
d_call: -

cdr3_aa: CASSGPETQYF
cdr3_nt: TGTGCCAGCAGTGGCCCAGAGACCCAGTACTTC
clone_size: -
j_call: TRBJ2-5
v_call: TRBV2
d_call: -

cdr3_aa: CSARWLAGDSSYNEQFF
cdr3_nt: TGCAGTGCTAGATGGCTAGCGGGGGATAGCTCCTACAATGAGCAGTTCTTC
clone_size: few
j_call: TRBJ2-1
v_call: TRBV20-1
d_call: TRBD2

cdr3_aa: CASSPGQGREKLFF
cdr3_nt: TGTGCCAGCAGCCCGGGACAGGGCCGTGAAAAACTGTTTTTT
clone_size: -
j_call: TRBJ1-4
v_call: TRBV7-2
d_call: TRBD1

cdr3_aa: CASSLAAQRGSSYEQYF
cdr3_nt: TGTGCCAGCAGCTTAGCGGCCCAGCGGGGGAGCTCCTACGAGCAGTACTTC
clone_size: once
j_call: TRBJ2-7
v_call: TRBV7-2
d_call: TRBD2

cdr3_aa: CASRIDPGVNYGYTF
cdr3_nt: TGTGCCAGCAGAATCGATCCGGGTGTTAACTATGGCTACACCTTC
clone_size: few
j_call: TRBJ1-2
v_call: TRBV6-1
d_call: -

cdr3_aa: CASGLGAGSSYNEQFF
cdr3_nt: TGTGCCAGCGGATTAGGAGCGGGGAGCTCCTACAATGAGCAGTTCTTC
clone_size: -
j_call: TRBJ2-1
v_call: TRBV6-2/TRBV6-3
d_call: TRBD2

cdr3_aa: CAPWVCNQPQHF
cdr3_nt: TGTGCCCCATGGGTCTGCAATCAGCCCCAGCATTTT
clone_size: -
j_call: TRBJ1-5
v_call: TRBV11-3
d_call: -

cdr3_aa: CASSDQGADGYTF
cdr3_nt: TGCGCCAGCAGTGATCAGGGGGCTGATGGCTACACCTTC
clone_size: -
j_call: TRBJ1-2
v_call: TRBV10-1
d_call: TRBD1

cdr3_aa: CASSPEGGGITGELFF
cdr3_nt: TGTGCCAGCAGTCCCGAAGGGGGCGGTATCACCGGGGAGCTGTTTTTT
clone_size: -
j_call: TRBJ2-2
v_call: TRBV2
d_call: TRBD1

cdr3_aa: CASTPWGVKSGYTF
cdr3_nt: TGTGCCAGCACCCCCTGGGGGGTGAAGTCTGGCTACACCTTC
clone_size: few
j_call: TRBJ1-2
v_call: TRBV28
d_call: -

cdr3_aa: CATSREGKTGSGSGYTF
cdr3_nt: TGTGCCACCAGCAGAGAGGGGAAGACAGGGTCAGGGAGTGGCTACACCTTC
clone_size: -
j_call: TRBJ1-2
v_call: TRBV15
d_call: TRBD1

cdr3_aa: CASSDVAGALTDTQYF
cdr3_nt: TGTGCCAGCAGTGACGTAGCGGGGGCCCTCACAGATACGCAGTATTTT
clone_size: -
j_call: TRBJ2-3
v_call: TRBV6-1
d_call: TRBD2

cdr3_aa: CSARPLGEQETQYF
cdr3_nt: TGCAGTGCTAGACCTCTGGGGGAGCAAGAGACCCAGTATTTC
clone_size: -
j_call: TRBJ2-5
v_call: TRBV20-1
d_call: -

cdr3_aa: CATSDSVRGNTIYF
cdr3_nt: TGTGCCACCAGTGATTCGGTACGCGGAAACACCATATATTTT
clone_size: -
j_call: TRBJ1-3
v_call: TRBV24-1
d_call: -

cdr3_aa: CASSAGRQGARSEAFF
cdr3_nt: TGTGCCAGCAGCGCGGGGAGACAGGGGGCGCGGTCTGAAGCTTTCTTT
clone_size: -
j_call: TRBJ1-1
v_call: TRBV5-6
d_call: TRBD1

cdr3_aa: CASRETYANTGELFF
cdr3_nt: TGTGCCAGCAGGGAGACTTACGCGAACACCGGGGAGCTGTTTTTT
clone_size: -
j_call: TRBJ2-2
v_call: TRBV2
d_call: -

cdr3_aa: CASTPGGWPYF
cdr3_nt: TGTGCCAGCACCCCTGGAGGATGGCCGTATTTT
clone_size: -
j_call: TRBJ2-3
v_call: TRBV6-1
d_call: -

cdr3_aa: CTSSHPGTSAETQYF
cdr3_nt: TGCACCAGCAGCCACCCCGGGACTAGCGCGGAGACCCAGTACTTC
clone_size: -
j_call: TRBJ2-5
v_call: TRBV1
d_call: -

cdr3_aa: CASRFTGIGYTF
cdr3_nt: TGTGCCAGTAGATTCACAGGAATTGGCTACACCTTC
clone_size: few
j_call: TRBJ1-2
v_call: TRBV19
d_call: -

cdr3_aa: CASSLASRIAGGTETQYF
cdr3_nt: TGTGCCAGCAGCTTAGCATCCCGTATAGCGGGGGGGACAGAGACCCAGTACTTC
clone_size: -
j_call: TRBJ2-5
v_call: TRBV7-8
d_call: TRBD2

cdr3_aa: CASSGRVGQSYEQYF
cdr3_nt: TGTGCCAGTAGCGGTAGAGTGGGACAGTCCTACGAGCAGTACTTC
clone_size: -
j_call: TRBJ2-7
v_call: TRBV19
d_call: TRBD1

cdr3_aa: CASSFRDIDGYTF
cdr3_nt: TGTGCCAGCAGCTTTCGGGACATTGACGGCTACACCTTC
clone_size: -
j_call: TRBJ1-2
v_call: TRBV7-9
d_call: -

cdr3_aa: CSVGSSDGYTF
cdr3_nt: TGCAGCGTTGGGAGTTCTGATGGCTACACCTTC
clone_size: -
j_call: TRBJ1-2
v_call: TRBV29-1
d_call: -

cdr3_aa: CAWSVGGSKKGQPQHF
cdr3_nt: TGTGCCTGGAGTGTAGGAGGGTCCAAGAAGGGTCAGCCCCAGCATTTT
clone_size: -
j_call: TRBJ1-5
v_call: TRBV30
d_call: -

cdr3_aa: CASSYLGQNRVGGYTF
cdr3_nt: TGTGCCAGCAGTTACTTAGGACAGAATCGCGTAGGTGGCTACACCTTC
clone_size: -
j_call: TRBJ1-2
v_call: TRBV6-5
d_call: -

cdr3_aa: CASSLAGATEAFF
cdr3_nt: TGTGCCAGCAGCTTAGCGGGGGCCACTGAAGCTTTCTTT
clone_size: -
j_call: TRBJ1-1
v_call: TRBV7-2
d_call: -

cdr3_aa: CASSPYRPEGGELFF
cdr3_nt: TGTGCCAGCTCACCTTACAGGCCCGAGGGCGGGGAGCTGTTTTTT
clone_size: -
j_call: TRBJ2-2
v_call: TRBV18
d_call: -

cdr3_aa: CASSSPRLAKNIQYF
cdr3_nt: TGTGCCAGCAGTTCCCCGCGGTTGGCCAAAAACATTCAGTACTTC
clone_size: once
j_call: TRBJ2-4
v_call: TRBV12-3/TRBV12-4
d_call: -

cdr3_aa: CASSEPGPLRYTF
cdr3_nt: TGTGCCAGCAGTGAACCGGGACCCCTCCGCTACACCTTC
clone_size: few
j_call: TRBJ1-2
v_call: TRBV6-1
d_call: -

cdr3_aa: CASSETGGDTGELFF
cdr3_nt: TGTGCCAGCAGTGAAACAGGGGGCGATACCGGGGAGCTGTTTTTT
clone_size: -
j_call: TRBJ2-2
v_call: TRBV6-4
d_call: TRBD1

cdr3_aa: CASIPLAASTDTQYF
cdr3_nt: TGTGCCAGCATCCCCCTAGCGGCGAGCACAGATACGCAGTATTTT
clone_size: -
j_call: TRBJ2-3
v_call: TRBV7-9
d_call: TRBD2

cdr3_aa: CASSRPPHGGVNEQFF
cdr3_nt: TGTGCCAGCAGCCGCCCCCCACATGGGGGCGTCAATGAGCAGTTCTTC
clone_size: few
j_call: TRBJ2-1
v_call: TRBV7-2
d_call: -

cdr3_aa: CATSRTDRREKLFF
cdr3_nt: TGTGCCACCAGCAGAACTGACAGGCGGGAAAAACTGTTTTTT
clone_size: -
j_call: TRBJ1-4
v_call: TRBV15
d_call: -

cdr3_aa: CASSEWTGGEQYF
cdr3_nt: TGCGCCAGCAGCGAATGGACAGGGGGCGAGCAGTACTTC
clone_size: -
j_call: TRBJ2-7
v_call: TRBV5-1
d_call: TRBD1

cdr3_aa: CSARVSGLPETQYF
cdr3_nt: TGCAGTGCTAGAGTCTCCGGACTACCTGAGACCCAGTACTTC
clone_size: -
j_call: TRBJ2-5
v_call: TRBV20-1
d_call: -

cdr3_aa: CASSRTGTGGKETQYF
cdr3_nt: TGTGCCAGTAGTCGAACCGGCACAGGGGGCAAGGAGACCCAGTACTTC
clone_size: -
j_call: TRBJ2-5
v_call: TRBV19
d_call: TRBD1

cdr3_aa: CASSAQRGREDTQYF
cdr3_nt: TGTGCCAGCAGTGCCCAGCGGGGTCGGGAAGATACGCAGTATTTT
clone_size: -
j_call: TRBJ2-3
v_call: TRBV6-4
d_call: TRBD2

cdr3_aa: CSARVPGQNTIYF
cdr3_nt: TGCAGTGCTAGAGTTCCGGGGCAAAACACCATATATTTT
clone_size: -
j_call: TRBJ1-3
v_call: TRBV20-1
d_call: -

cdr3_aa: CASSTRGMGSYEQYF
cdr3_nt: TGTGCCAGTTCCACCAGGGGAATGGGCTCCTACGAGCAGTACTTC
clone_size: -
j_call: TRBJ2-7
v_call: TRBV19
d_call: -

cdr3_aa: CASSFMGASGVNNEQFF
cdr3_nt: TGTGCCAGCAGCTTTATGGGTGCTAGCGGGGTTAACAATGAGCAGTTCTTC
clone_size: -
j_call: TRBJ2-1
v_call: TRBV7-8
d_call: TRBD2

cdr3_aa: CASSRDRTDTGELFF
cdr3_nt: TGTGCCAGCAGCCGGGACAGGACCGACACCGGGGAGCTGTTTTTT
clone_size: few
j_call: TRBJ2-2
v_call: TRBV7-3
d_call: TRBD1

cdr3_aa: CATSRVGNTIYF
cdr3_nt: TGTGCCACCAGCAGAGTCGGAAACACCATATATTTT
clone_size: -
j_call: TRBJ1-3
v_call: TRBV15
d_call: -

cdr3_aa: CASSSGQGTIHEQYF
cdr3_nt: TGTGCTAGCAGCTCGGGACAGGGAACAATCCACGAGCAGTACTTC
clone_size: -
j_call: TRBJ2-7
v_call: TRBV7-7
d_call: TRBD1